The 5 T cell receptor beta chains presented below share a single source sample, sequenced in a study of OX40 agonist ivuxolimab in advanced cancers. The repertoire was sequenced with immunoSEQ multiplex PCR; TCRdb's copy has only in-frame clones and lacks some. The sample lists around 26,000 clones, about 86% seen once, with 20% to 25% in the top ten. The source material was CD4+ or CD8+ T cells sorted from blood, sampled in a trial of the OX40 agonist ivuxolimab. The source of these receptors is an adult with an advanced solid tumor such as melanoma, head and neck, liver or kidney cancer.

The chain joins TRBV9 to TRBJ2-7, with 7 bases identical to TRBD1. The CDR3 is 12 residues long. V gave up 4 bases and J gave up 4 bases; unmatched junction bases: 2. Germline V lookup: CDR1 SGDLS, CDR2 YYNGEE. This chain's CDR3 is CASSPTGYEQYF. For the CDR3, the DNA is TGTGCCAGCAGCCCGACAGGGTACGAGCAGTACTTC.

The V gene is TRBV2, the J gene TRBJ1-2; 8 bases align to TRBD1. Per the germline V gene, CDR1 is SNHLY and CDR2 is FYNNEI. The CDR3 is made up of 12 amino acids. V lost 9 bases and J lost 8; bases outside the gene matches: 8. Written as DNA, the CDR3 is TGTGCCAGAGACCAGGGGGCTAGGGGCTACACCTTC. It codes for CARDQGARGYTF.

The genes are TRBV7-9 and TRBJ1-5; D is undetermined. V was pared by 5 bases and J by 4 bases, with 12 bases between. The CDR3 runs 14 residues. Looked up from germline, CDR1 is SEHNR and CDR2 is FQNEAQ (reference sequence). DNA for the CDR3: TGTGCCAGCAGCCTGTTCGGGTCAAATCAGCCCCAGCATTTT. This translates into CASSLFGSNQPQHF.

This chain joins TRBV9 and TRBJ2-1, with D perhaps TRBD1 (6 bases). This CDR3 has 14 amino acids. Between the trimmed V and J ends, which lost 3 bases and 8 bases, there was a span of 15 bases. CDR1 and CDR2 from the germline V gene are SGDLS and YYNGEE. CDR3 in DNA: TGTGCCAGCAGCGACCCAAACAGGGACGATGAGCAGTTCTTC. It translates to CASSDPNRDDEQFF.

This clone was detected only once. V and J are TRBV5-1 and TRBJ1-3; 7 nucleotides match TRBD1. CDR1 and CDR2 from the germline V gene are SGHRS and YFSETQ. V lost 0 bases to trimming and J lost 4 bases; unmatched junction nucleotides: 13. This CDR3 comprises 18 residues. CDR3 bases: TGCGCCAGCAGCTTGGCTTCGGGACAGTCGTTTTTCGGAAACACCATATATTTT. It codes for CASSLASGQSFFGNTIYF. Full variable domain (missing parts from reference TRBV5-1 and TRBJ1-3): KAGVTQTPRYLIKTRGQQVTLSCSPISGHRSVSWYQQTPGQGLQFLFEYFSETQRNKGNFPGRFSGRQFSNSRSEMNVSTLELGDSALYLCASSLASGQSFFGNTIYFGEGSWLTVV.